These 27 T cell receptor beta chains were all obtained from the same sample, sequenced in a study of OX40 agonist ivuxolimab in advanced cancers. The method was the immunoSEQ multiplex PCR assay. TCRdb re-hosts the immuneACCESS table, in-frame sequences only. Its copies lack some clones; in the studies checked, an unresolved V gene accounts for under half of them, and the cause for the rest is not known. The sample includes 75,000 to 100,000 clones, with around nine tenths observed a single time. Approximately 0.78% of the sample lies in the top ten. The specimen was CD4+ or CD8+ T cells sorted from blood, collected in a trial of the OX40 agonist ivuxolimab. Receptors originate from an adult with an advanced solid tumor such as melanoma, head and neck, liver or kidney cancer.

This rearrangement joins TRBV19 to TRBJ1-2; TRBD1 matches at 8 bases. V was pared by 3 bases and J by 4 bases, with 4 bases of the junction left unmatched. The CDR3 sequence is 14 residues long. Germline V lookup: CDR1 LNHDA, CDR2 SQIVND (reference sequence). The CDR3 protein is CASSMDREVYGYTF. CDR3 DNA: TGTGCCAGTAGTATGGACAGGGAAGTCTATGGCTACACCTTC.

This clone has just a few counts. V usage is TRBV4-3 and J usage is TRBJ1-2; D uncertain. The V end was cut by 3 bases, the J end by 6 bases, with 11 bases between. The CDR3 length is 13 residues. The germline V gene encodes CDR1 LGHNA and CDR2 YSLEER. CDR3 in DNA: TGCGCCAGCAGCCAGAGCCGAGGGAATGGCTACACCTTC. This codes for CASSQSRGNGYTF.

The V gene is TRBV7-3, the J gene TRBJ2-2; the D gene is possibly TRBD2 (7 bases). V was clipped by 5 bases and J by 4 bases, with 20 bases between them. Germline V gives CDR1 SGHTA, CDR2 FQGTGA. CDR3 length: 17 residues. The CDR3 DNA reads TGTGCCAGCAGCCCCCTTCCGGGGGGAGGGGGCACCGGGGAGCTGTTTTTT. The encoded protein is CASSPLPGGGGTGELFF.

V gene TRBV2 combines with J gene TRBJ1-1; D gene uncertain. In germline, CDR1 is SNHLY, CDR2 FYNNEI. V was trimmed by 5 bases and J by 6 bases, leaving 16 bases between them. This CDR3 contains 14 residues. DNA for the CDR3: TGTGCCAGCAGTCGTTCAAGGTCCCTTTCTGAAGCTTTCTTT. It yields the protein CASSRSRSLSEAFF.

The V and J genes are TRBV19 and TRBJ2-5, with a possible D match to TRBD1 (6 bases). Germline V gene sequence: CDR1 LNHDA, CDR2 SQIVND (reference sequence). The CDR3 is 14 residues long. V shed 8 bases and J shed 5 bases, with 18 bases lying between them. CDR3 region: CASGPTGSWETQYF. For the CDR3, the DNA is TGTGCCAGTGGTCCCACAGGGTCCTGGGAGACCCAGTACTTC.

The chain carries TRBV5-1 and TRBJ2-7; 7 bases line up with TRBD1. J lost 3 bases, V lost 4 bases, and 7 bases had no gene match. Germline V gives CDR1 SGHRS, CDR2 YFSETQ. This CDR3 spans 14 amino acids. The CDR3 spells CASSGTDRNYEQYF. CDR3 nucleotides: TGCGCCAGCAGCGGCACGGACAGGAACTACGAGCAGTACTTC.

J is TRBJ2-3 and V is TRBV5-4, with a possible D match to TRBD2 (5 bases). Between the trimmed V and J ends, which lost 0 bases and 7 bases, there was a span of 15 bases. This CDR3 comprises 15 residues. The germline V gene has CDR1 SGHNT and CDR2 YYREEE (reference sequence). CDR3 DNA sequence: TGTGCCAGCAGCTTGGCCGGCGGACTGGCAAATACGCAGTATTTT. Its protein product is CASSLAGGLANTQYF.

This chain connects TRBV7-2 to TRBJ2-5; maybe TRBD2 (6 bases). The germline V and J ends were trimmed by 5 bases and 6 bases, with 16 bases remaining between them. This CDR3 comprises 14 residues. Per the germline V gene, CDR1 is SGHTA and CDR2 is FQGNSA. CDR3 sequence reads: CASSVRRLEKTQYF. CDR3 nucleotide sequence: TGTGCCAGCAGCGTAAGACGACTAGAAAAGACCCAGTACTTC.

The V gene is TRBV9, the J gene TRBJ2-1; D gene ambiguous. CDR1 is SGDLS, CDR2 YYNGEE, per germline. This CDR3 is 14 amino acids long. Trimming left V 4 bases short and J 7 bases short, with 15 bases between. In nucleotides, the CDR3 is TGTGCCAGCAGCCCTTTCGTCGGTTTTAATGAGCAGTTCTTC. Protein sequence: CASSPFVGFNEQFF.

This chain uses TRBV2 with TRBJ1-2; D gene ambiguous. Trimming shortened V by 1 base and J by 5 bases, and 8 bases separated the two germline ends. This CDR3 has 13 amino acids. The V gene's germline CDR1 is SNHLY and CDR2 FYNNEI. For the CDR3, the DNA is TGTGCCAGCAGTGAAGGATGGGGATATGGCTACACCTTC. As protein: CASSEGWGYGYTF.

The chain is built from TRBV18 and TRBJ2-1; TRBD2 might be the D (6 bases). The length of the CDR3 is 16 residues. The ends were cut back, 5 bases at V and 1 base at J, with 15 bases in the middle. In germline, CDR1 is KGHSH, CDR2 LQKENI. CDR3 sequence (DNA): TGTGCCAGCTCAGGCCTAAACGGACTATCCTACAATGAGCAGTTCTTC. This codes for CASSGLNGLSYNEQFF. The whole variable domain, remainder taken from reference TRBV18 and TRBJ2-1, is NAGVMQNPRHLVRRRGQEARLRCSPMKGHSHVYWYRQLPEEGLKFMVYLQKENIIDESGMPKERFSAEFPKEGPSILRIQQVVRGDSAAYFCASSGLNGLSYNEQFFGPGTRLTVL.

The rearrangement links TRBV2 to TRBJ1-1; D remains unclear. The CDR3 covers 13 residues. Looked up from germline, CDR1 is SNHLY and CDR2 is FYNNEI. V dropped 5 bases and J dropped 1 base, with 8 bases sitting between them. This chain's CDR3 is CASSSNRNTEAFF. CDR3 DNA sequence: TGTGCCAGCAGTTCGAACAGGAACACTGAAGCTTTCTTT. Based on the CDR3 plus reference TRBV2 and TRBJ1-1, the full variable domain is EPEVTQTPSHQVTQMGQEVILRCVPISNHLYFYWYRQILGQKVEFLVSFYNNEISEKSEIFDDQFSVERPDGSNFTLKIRSTKLEDSAMYFCASSSNRNTEAFFGQGTRLTVV.

The chain recombines TRBV2 with TRBJ2-7; D gene unclear. The germline V and J ends were trimmed by 1 base and 2 bases, with 12 bases remaining between them. Germline CDR1 reads SNHLY; CDR2 reads FYNNEI. The CDR3 sequence is 15 residues long. CDR3 in amino acids: CASSEGILLPYEQYF. The CDR3 DNA sequence: TGTGCCAGCAGTGAAGGCATCCTGCTTCCCTACGAGCAGTACTTC.

The J gene is TRBJ1-1, the V gene TRBV6-6; TRBD1 might be the D (5 bases). Trimming shortened V by 11 bases and J by 3 bases, and 16 bases separated the two germline ends. Per germline, CDR1 MNHNY and CDR2 SVGAGI (reference sequence). The CDR3 covers 13 residues. The CDR3 loop is CAANAGRHTEAFF. Here the CDR3 DNA reads TGTGCCGCAAACGCAGGGCGGCACACTGAAGCTTTCTTT.

This clone was found once. This sequence joins TRBV15 and TRBJ2-5; D ambiguous. Trimming took off 0 bases at V and 1 base at J, with 12 bases between the two ends. Germline V gene lookup returns CDR1 LNHNV and CDR2 YYDKDF (reference sequence). The CDR3 extends over 16 amino acids. The CDR3 loop is CATSRDWSGSQETQYF. CDR3 nucleotides: TGTGCCACCAGCAGAGATTGGTCGGGCAGCCAAGAGACCCAGTACTTC.

This clone was recorded only once. As DNA, the CDR3 is TGTGCCAGCAGCTATTGGCTTACCGGGGAGCTGTTTTTT. As protein: CASSYWLTGELFF. The V gene is TRBV13, the J gene TRBJ2-2, with D hard to call. Germline V CDR1 and CDR2: PRHDT, FYEKMQ (reference sequence). The CDR3 runs to 13 residues. Trimming stripped 4 bases from V and 5 bases from J, with 8 bases between.

V is TRBV7-6 and J is TRBJ1-2, with 7 bases that match TRBD1. This CDR3 region has 18 residues. With 0 bases clipped from V and 5 bases from J, the junction kept 15 bases outside the gene matches. Germline V gene sequence: CDR1 SGHVS, CDR2 FNYEAQ. The CDR3 reads CASSLAPGGGGSGYGYTF. The CDR3 DNA reads TGTGCCAGCAGCTTAGCGCCTGGAGGAGGGGGCTCTGGATATGGCTACACCTTC.

This clone was seen once. The genes are TRBV11-3 and TRBJ2-7, with D possibly TRBD1 on 5 matching bases. The CDR3 length is 14 residues. V shed 5 bases and J shed 0 bases, with 11 bases lying between them. Per the germline V gene, CDR1 is SGHNT and CDR2 is YENEEA. CDR3 amino acids: CASSLDSASYEQYF. CDR3 nucleotides: TGTGCCAGCAGCCTCGACAGTGCCTCCTACGAGCAGTACTTC.

The rearrangement joins TRBV5-6 to TRBJ1-1; D is undetermined. Germline loops: CDR1 SGHDT, CDR2 YYEEEE. This CDR3 has 14 residues. The V end lost 3 bases, the J end lost 0 bases, and 9 bases lay between the germline ends. The CDR3 protein is CASSSGNMNTEAFF. The CDR3 region has the DNA TGTGCCAGCAGCTCTGGTAATATGAACACTGAAGCTTTCTTT.

This sequence joins TRBV23-1 and TRBJ2-3, with 7 bases matching TRBD2. TRBV23-1 falls under the ORF class, with uncertain function. Germline trimming cut 6 bases from V and 2 bases from J; bases unmatched to any gene: 23. This CDR3 is 20 amino acids long. CDR3 in amino acids: CASSPAPGRASTPYTDTQYF. As DNA, the CDR3 is TGCGCCAGCAGCCCCGCTCCGGGGAGGGCCTCAACTCCTTACACAGATACGCAGTATTTT.

The rearrangement uses TRBV10-3 and TRBJ1-2, with 8 bases that match TRBD1. CDR1 and CDR2 (germline): ENHRY, SYGVKD. J lost 7 bases, V lost 11 bases, and 9 bases had no gene match. This CDR3 spans 12 amino acids. The CDR3 is CAYSQGAGGYTF. CDR3 nucleotide sequence: TGTGCCTACAGTCAGGGGGCAGGTGGCTACACCTTC.

V usage is TRBV28 and J usage is TRBJ2-3; D is perhaps TRBD1 (5 bases). Deletions cut 8 bases from V and 5 bases from J, with 20 bases between. Germline CDR1 and CDR2: MDHEN and SYDVKM. The CDR3 has 15 amino acids. The CDR3 protein is CASEPAAGYRDTQYF. DNA of the CDR3: TGTGCCAGCGAGCCCGCTGCAGGGTATAGAGATACGCAGTATTTT.

This chain uses TRBV5-1 with TRBJ2-5, with 7 bases fitting TRBD1. CDR3 length equals 14 residues. Trimming removed 4 bases from V and 2 bases from J; junction bases left unmatched: 5. Germline CDR1 SGHRS, CDR2 YFSETQ. The CDR3 DNA reads as TGCGCCAGCAGCCGACCGGGACAGCAAGAGACCCAGTACTTC. It codes for CASSRPGQQETQYF. Together with reference TRBV5-1 and TRBJ2-5, the CDR3 gives the full variable domain: KAGVTQTPRYLIKTRGQQVTLSCSPISGHRSVSWYQQTPGQGLQFLFEYFSETQRNKGNFPGRFSGRQFSNSRSEMNVSTLELGDSALYLCASSRPGQQETQYFGPGTRLLVL.

V gene TRBV6-6 combines with J gene TRBJ1-4; D not resolved. V lost 6 bases, J lost 0 bases, and 8 bases lay in between. Germline CDR1 MNHNY, CDR2 SVGAGI (reference sequence). The CDR3 contains 14 residues. The CDR3 protein is CASSPAATNEKLFF. In DNA form, the CDR3 reads TGTGCCAGCAGCCCAGCGGCAACTAATGAAAAACTGTTTTTT.

The chain employs TRBV7-3 and TRBJ2-5; 10 bases map to TRBD1. Germline loops: CDR1 SGHTA, CDR2 FQGTGA. This CDR3 has 15 amino acids. V trimming: 6 bases; J trimming: 4 bases; junction bases outside the gene matches: 8. The CDR3 here is CASSLDRGLRETQYF. DNA of the CDR3: TGTGCCAGCAGTCTTGACAGGGGGCTACGAGAGACCCAGTACTTC. The variable domain in full, completed from reference TRBV7-3 and TRBJ2-5, reads GAGVSQTPSNKVTEKGKYVELRCDPISGHTALYWYRQSLGQGPEFLIYFQGTGAADDSGLPNDRFFAVRPEGSVSTLKIQRTERGDSAVYLCASSLDRGLRETQYFGPGTRLLVL.

The J gene is TRBJ2-6, the V gene TRBV7-9; no clear D. Germline V gives CDR1 SEHNR, CDR2 FQNEAQ (reference sequence). The CDR3 runs to 19 residues. V lost 1 base and J 0 bases, leaving 16 bases between the germline ends. In nucleotides, the CDR3 is TGTGCCAGCAGCTTAGTTGTGCCAGGAAAAACCTCTGGGGCCAACGTCCTGACTTTC. Its translation: CASSLVVPGKTSGANVLTF.

This chain joins TRBV19 and TRBJ2-1, with D perhaps given as TRBD1 or TRBD2 (5 bases each). Germline assignment: CDR1 LNHDA and CDR2 SQIVND (reference sequence). This CDR3 region has 14 residues. V was pared by 2 bases and J by 4 bases, with 9 bases between. The CDR3 DNA follows: TGTGCCAGTAGTATACGGGACGTATACAATGAGCAGTTCTTC. This sequence encodes CASSIRDVYNEQFF.